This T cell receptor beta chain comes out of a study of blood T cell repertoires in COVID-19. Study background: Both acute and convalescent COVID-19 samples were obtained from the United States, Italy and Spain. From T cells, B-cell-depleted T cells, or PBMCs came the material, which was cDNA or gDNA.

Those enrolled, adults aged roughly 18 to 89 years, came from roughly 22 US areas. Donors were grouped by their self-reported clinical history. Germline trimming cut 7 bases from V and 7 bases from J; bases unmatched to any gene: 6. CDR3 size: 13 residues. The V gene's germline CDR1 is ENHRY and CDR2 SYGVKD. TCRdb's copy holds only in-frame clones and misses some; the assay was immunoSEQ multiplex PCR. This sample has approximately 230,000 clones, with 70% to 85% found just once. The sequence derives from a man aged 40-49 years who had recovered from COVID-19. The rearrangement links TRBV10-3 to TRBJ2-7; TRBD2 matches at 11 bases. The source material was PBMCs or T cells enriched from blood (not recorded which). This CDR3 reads CAIMASGGWEQYF. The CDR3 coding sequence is TGTGCCATCATGGCTAGCGGGGGGTGGGAGCAGTACTTC.